This TCR beta chain is from a study of blood T cell repertoires in COVID-19. Turning to the study itself: Both acute and convalescent COVID-19 samples were obtained from the United States, Italy and Spain. From T cells, B-cell-depleted T cells, or PBMCs came the material, which was cDNA or gDNA.

How the authors handled the data: Amplifying reference gene primers gave estimates of nucleated cell counts. Sequencing was performed with immunoSEQ multiplex PCR; in TCRdb, only in-frame clones are kept and a portion is missing. That table furnishes V, J and clone size, whereas the DNA furnished D and trimming. The sample lists about 120,000 clones, 82% occurring once. Sequences were obtained from peripheral blood. This receptor was obtained from a woman aged 55 to 70 with acute or convalescent COVID-19.

CDR3 nucleotide sequence: TGTGCCAGCAGTAGCTTAGGGACAGACCAAGGACCCCTCCACTTT. Its protein is CASSSLGTDQGPLHF. V is TRBV6-5 and J is TRBJ1-6; TRBD1 aligns across 7 bases. The V gene's germline CDR1 is MNHEY and CDR2 SVGAGI. The CDR3 has 15 amino acids. The V and J ends lost 5 bases and 12 bases, in that order; junction bases with no gene match: 13.